The T cell receptor beta chain under discussion was sequenced for a study of regulatory T cells in long-lasting Graves disease. Trimming removed 5 bases from V and 0 bases from J, with 1 base in between. Germline V CDR1 and CDR2: GTSNPN, SVGIG (reference sequence). This CDR3 comprises 11 residues. Regarding time point: newly diagnosed GD, antithyroid drugs for less than 3 months. Construction of the TCR library relied on RNA isolated from PBMCs. Patients with Graves' disease were diagnosed by American Thyroid Association guidelines. There are many counts of this clonotype. Relying on iRepertoire HTBI primers and Arm-PCR of CDR3 regions, the team built TCR beta libraries. TCRdb used MiXCR to reprocess the multiplex PCR reads, holding one entry per CDR3 protein. The sample has hundreds of thousands of distinct CDR3 sequences; around 11% are singletons. A further study also used this sample, focusing on T cells in Graves' hyperthyroidism and ophthalmopathy. That study reports: The model foresaw ophthalmopathy a median 6.5 months prior to onset.

The origin of this receptor is a woman aged 25 to 39 with Graves disease. The chain joins TRBV30 to TRBJ2-2; D unresolved. Sequenced material: peripheral blood mononuclear cells (PBMCs), taken at new diagnosis, from a patient treated with antithyroid drugs. Written as DNA, the CDR3 is TGTGCCTGGGCGAACACCGGGGAGCTGTTTTTT. Translating gives CAWANTGELFF.